One and the same sample provided the 19 T cell receptor beta chains below, sequenced in a study of blood T cell repertoires in COVID-19. The data were produced by immunoSEQ multiplex PCR, yet TCRdb's version contains in-frame clones alone and is incomplete. This table has 300,000 to 350,000 clones, about 90% appearing once. Specimen: PBMCs or T cells enriched from blood (not recorded which). Receptors were obtained from a woman aged 30 to 39 who had recovered from COVID-19.

This clone was counted a single time. The chain employs TRBV4-3 and TRBJ1-5; D perhaps matches TRBD1 (5 bases). Trimming shortened V by 0 bases and J by 7 bases, and 7 bases separated the two germline ends. Germline loops: CDR1 LGHNA, CDR2 YSLEER. The CDR3 has 13 residues. The CDR3 coding sequence is TGCGCCAGCAGCCAAGATGGGGGGCAGCCCCAGCATTTT. Its translation: CASSQDGGQPQHF.

Points on this clone: Other DNA sequences within the sample encode an identical CDR3. The V and J genes are TRBV12-3 or TRBV12-4 and TRBJ1-1; no firm D call. CDR3 length: 13 residues. V was shortened by 3 bases and J by 1 base, with 6 bases between the two germline ends. The CDR3 DNA reads TGTGCCAGCAGTTTCCCCGGGAACACTGAAGCTTTCTTT. The encoded protein is CASSFPGNTEAFF.

This sequence joins TRBV30 and TRBJ1-2, with D uncertain. Germline CDR1 reads GTSNPN; CDR2 reads SVGIG (reference sequence). The V and J ends lost 7 bases and 4 bases respectively, with 22 bases between them. This CDR3 has 15 amino acids. This CDR3 is CASDGTAEGSYGYTF. Here the CDR3 DNA reads TGTGCCTCGGACGGAACCGCGGAAGGGAGCTATGGCTACACCTTC.

CDR3: CASSSIRGRNQPQHF. The CDR3 DNA is TGTGCCAGCAGTTCGATTAGGGGCAGGAACCAGCCCCAGCATTTT. The rearrangement joins TRBV28 to TRBJ1-5, with D tentatively TRBD1 (5 bases). Trimming left V 4 bases short and J 7 bases short, with 17 bases between. This CDR3 spans 15 amino acids. The V gene's germline CDR1 is MDHEN and CDR2 SYDVKM.

The chain employs TRBV19 and TRBJ1-1; TRBD1 matches 10 bases. This CDR3 is built from 18 residues. Per germline, CDR1 LNHDA and CDR2 SQIVND (reference sequence). V trimming: 3 bases; J trimming: 1 base; junction bases outside the gene matches: 11. The CDR3 loop reads CASSIRGQGIRPNTEAFF. CDR3 DNA sequence: TGTGCCAGTAGTATTAGGGGACAGGGGATCAGGCCGAACACTGAAGCTTTCTTT.

The V gene is TRBV19, the J gene TRBJ2-1; no firm D call. Trimming left V 3 bases short and J 0 bases short, with 12 bases between. Germline-derived CDR1 and CDR2 are LNHDA and SQIVND (reference sequence). The CDR3 runs 16 residues. The CDR3 DNA is TGTGCCAGTAGTATGCTAATAGATTACTCCTACAATGAGCAGTTCTTC. This codes for CASSMLIDYSYNEQFF.

This clone was seen a single time. This chain connects TRBV28 to TRBJ2-5; D gene ambiguous. The CDR3 is made up of 12 amino acids. V was shortened by 4 bases and J by 3 bases, with 6 bases between the two germline ends. Germline CDR1 is MDHEN and CDR2 is SYDVKM. The CDR3 loop is CASSSQKETQYF. For the CDR3, the DNA is TGTGCCAGCAGTTCACAGAAAGAGACCCAGTACTTC.

The CDR3: CASSKVHERGFQYEQYF. The DNA of the CDR3 is TGTGCCAGCAGCAAAGTTCACGAAAGGGGATTCCAATACGAGCAGTACTTC. The chain combines TRBV21-1 with TRBJ2-7; TRBD1, the table's D call, lacks a check against the DNA. TRBV21-1 represents a pseudogene. The CDR3 is 17 residues long.

J is TRBJ2-1 and V is TRBV28; 8 bases line up with TRBD2. The CDR3 has 16 residues. Germline CDR1 and CDR2: MDHEN and SYDVKM. With 5 bases clipped from V and 8 bases from J, the junction kept 14 bases outside the gene matches. The CDR3 region is CASSPLRVAGIYEQFF. DNA for the CDR3: TGTGCCAGCAGTCCCCTCCGGGTAGCGGGAATCTATGAGCAGTTCTTC.

Only one count was recorded for this clone. The gene calls are TRBV2 and TRBJ2-7, with D unclear. Trimming removed 6 bases from V and 3 bases from J, with 6 bases in between. CDR3 size: 11 residues. Looked up from germline, CDR1 is SNHLY and CDR2 is FYNNEI. CDR3 residues: CASSNHYEQYF. DNA for the CDR3: TGTGCCAGCAGCAATCACTACGAGCAGTACTTC. Variable domain in full (rest from reference TRBV2 and TRBJ2-7): EPEVTQTPSHQVTQMGQEVILRCVPISNHLYFYWYRQILGQKVEFLVSFYNNEISEKSEIFDDQFSVERPDGSNFTLKIRSTKLEDSAMYFCASSNHYEQYFGPGTRLTVT.

The chain carries TRBV13 and TRBJ2-7; 9 bases map to TRBD2. Germline V gives CDR1 PRHDT, CDR2 FYEKMQ (reference sequence). The CDR3 has 14 residues. J lost 4 bases, V lost 5 bases, and 6 bases had no gene match. As DNA, the CDR3 is TGTGCCAGCAGCCCCGAGGGACTAGCTTACGAGCAGTACTTC. This codes for CASSPEGLAYEQYF.

The chain uses TRBV13 and TRBJ1-2, with D tentatively TRBD1 (5 bases). The CDR3 has 15 residues. V shed 2 bases and J shed 5 bases, with 15 bases lying between them. CDR1 PRHDT and CDR2 FYEKMQ come from the germline V gene (reference sequence). The chain's CDR3 is CASSLYQGVEYGYTF. The CDR3 nucleotides are TGTGCCAGCAGCTTATATCAGGGTGTCGAGTATGGCTACACCTTC.

The chain employs TRBV6-5 and TRBJ1-2; D gene ambiguous. Trimming stripped 4 bases from V and 4 bases from J, with 16 bases between. The CDR3 length is 15 residues. Per germline, CDR1 MNHEY and CDR2 SVGAGI. This CDR3 reads CASSFRIQRFYGYTF. CDR3 in DNA: TGTGCCAGCAGTTTTCGGATACAGAGATTCTATGGCTACACCTTC.

This rearrangement joins TRBV18 to TRBJ2-5; TRBD1 agrees at 8 bases. The CDR3 length is 14 residues. Germline values: CDR1 KGHSH, CDR2 LQKENI. V trimming: 4 bases; J trimming: 2 bases; junction bases outside the gene matches: 3. This chain's CDR3 is CASSRTGGQETQYF. CDR3 DNA: TGTGCCAGCTCACGCACAGGGGGACAAGAGACCCAGTACTTC.

The CDR3 region is CASSPGFGAFF. Here the CDR3 DNA reads TGTGCCAGCAGCCCCGGTTTCGGAGCTTTCTTT. The V gene is TRBV3-1 (or the pseudogene TRBV3-2), the J gene TRBJ1-1; no reliable D call. CDR1 is LGHDT and CDR2 is YNNKEL in the germline V gene (reference sequence). This CDR3 has 11 amino acids. V lost 4 bases to trimming and J lost 10 bases, with 10 bases between them.

The count of this clone is one. CDR3 protein: CASTESGGRTEAFF. In nucleotides, the CDR3 is TGCGCCAGCACCGAGAGTGGTGGTCGCACTGAAGCTTTCTTT. The chain uses TRBV4-1 and TRBJ1-1; D unclear. CDR1 is MGHRA, CDR2 YSYEKL, per germline. Between the trimmed V and J ends, which lost 7 bases and 4 bases, there was a span of 16 bases. The CDR3 extends over 14 amino acids.

The chain joins TRBV3-1 (or the pseudogene TRBV3-2) to TRBJ2-7, with 14 nucleotides matching TRBD2. The V gene end was trimmed by 2 bases and the J gene end by 6 bases; junction bases not matched to a gene: 9. The length of the CDR3 is 17 residues. The germline V gene has CDR1 LGHDT and CDR2 YNNKEL (reference sequence). CDR3 region: CASSQSLGLAGEGEQYF. The CDR3 bases are TGTGCCAGCAGCCAATCCTTGGGACTAGCGGGAGAGGGCGAGCAGTACTTC.

Judged by abundance, this clone is medium-sized. The chain is built from TRBV6-4 and TRBJ2-1, with 7 nucleotides matching TRBD2. Germline lookup yields CDR1 MRHNA and CDR2 SNTAGT. The CDR3 has 16 residues. J gave up 8 bases and V 0 bases, and 10 bases lay outside the gene matches. Written as DNA, the CDR3 is TGTGCCAGCAGTGACTCGAAACGGGAGGAGATGGATGAGCAGTTCTTC. Protein product: CASSDSKREEMDEQFF.

This clone occurred once. The rearrangement joins TRBV5-4 to TRBJ2-7, with TRBD2 matching 9 bases. The germline CDR1 and CDR2 sequences are SGHNT and YYREEE (reference sequence). V lost 3 bases and J lost 7; bases outside the gene matches: 8. The CDR3 consists of 14 residues. Here the CDR3 reads CASSYSGSMGEQYF. CDR3 in DNA: TGTGCCAGCAGCTATAGCGGGAGTATGGGAGAGCAGTACTTC.